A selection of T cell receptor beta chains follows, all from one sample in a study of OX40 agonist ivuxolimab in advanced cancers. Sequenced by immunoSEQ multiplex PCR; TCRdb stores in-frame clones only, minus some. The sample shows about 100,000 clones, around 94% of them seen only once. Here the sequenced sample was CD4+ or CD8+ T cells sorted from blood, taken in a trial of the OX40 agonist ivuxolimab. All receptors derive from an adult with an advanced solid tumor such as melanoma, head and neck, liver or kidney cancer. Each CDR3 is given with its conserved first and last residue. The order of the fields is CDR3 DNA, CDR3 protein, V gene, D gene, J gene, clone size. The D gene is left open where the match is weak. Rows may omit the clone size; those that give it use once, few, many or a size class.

CDR3nt: TGTGCCAGCAGACGACAGGGGGCGAACACCGGGGAGCTGTTTTTT
CDR3aa: CASRRQGANTGELFF
v_gene: TRBV2
d_gene: TRBD1
j_gene: TRBJ2-2
abundance: .

CDR3nt: TGTGCCTGGAGTGTCGGATTGGGCTCTGGGGCCAACGTCCTGACTTTC
CDR3aa: CAWSVGLGSGANVLTF
v_gene: TRBV30
d_gene: .
j_gene: TRBJ2-6
abundance: .

CDR3nt: TGTGCCAGCAGCTTAAGCGGATGGGGCAGGGGGCGAAGGGAAGAGACCCAGTACTTC
CDR3aa: CASSLSGWGRGRREETQYF
v_gene: TRBV7-9
d_gene: TRBD1
j_gene: TRBJ2-5
abundance: .

CDR3nt: TGTGCCAGCAGTGAGCAGGGGGTGGGACAAAATCAGCCCCAGCATTTT
CDR3aa: CASSEQGVGQNQPQHF
v_gene: TRBV6-1
d_gene: TRBD1
j_gene: TRBJ1-5
abundance: .

CDR3nt: TGTGCCAGCAGCTTATCTAGGAGGGGGGCTGAAGCTTTCTTT
CDR3aa: CASSLSRRGAEAFF
v_gene: TRBV7-8
d_gene: .
j_gene: TRBJ1-1
abundance: .

CDR3nt: TGTGCCAGCAGCGTAGGAGGGCAAGAGACCCAGTACTTC
CDR3aa: CASSVGGQETQYF
v_gene: TRBV9
d_gene: .
j_gene: TRBJ2-5
abundance: .

CDR3nt: TGTGCCAGCAGTCGGGACCTCGCTCAACCTCATCCTGGAAACACCATATATTTT
CDR3aa: CASSRDLAQPHPGNTIYF
v_gene: TRBV28
d_gene: .
j_gene: TRBJ1-3
abundance: once

CDR3nt: TGTGCCAGCAGCTTAGACGGACACGACGAGCAGTACTTC
CDR3aa: CASSLDGHDEQYF
v_gene: TRBV7-9
d_gene: .
j_gene: TRBJ2-7
abundance: once

CDR3nt: TGTGCCAGCAGCTCCGGGACTAGCGGGAGGAGGTACGAGCAGTACTTC
CDR3aa: CASSSGTSGRRYEQYF
v_gene: TRBV5-6
d_gene: TRBD2
j_gene: TRBJ2-7
abundance: .

CDR3nt: TGCGCCAGCAGCTTGGAACCAGGGCCCGAAACTGAAGCTTTCTTT
CDR3aa: CASSLEPGPETEAFF
v_gene: TRBV5-1
d_gene: .
j_gene: TRBJ1-1
abundance: .

CDR3nt: TGTGCCAGCAGAGGTCATGGCTACACCTTC
CDR3aa: CASRGHGYTF
v_gene: TRBV5-6
d_gene: .
j_gene: TRBJ1-2
abundance: .

CDR3nt: TGCGCCAGCAGCCCGCGAGGAGACAGTATCTACGAGCAGTACTTC
CDR3aa: CASSPRGDSIYEQYF
v_gene: TRBV5-1
d_gene: .
j_gene: TRBJ2-7
abundance: .

CDR3nt: TGTGCCAGCAGCTTAAACAGGGTTGGTGGCAATCAGCCCCAGCATTTT
CDR3aa: CASSLNRVGGNQPQHF
v_gene: TRBV7-2
d_gene: .
j_gene: TRBJ1-5
abundance: .

CDR3nt: TGCGCCAGCAGCCAAGAGGGGTTATCTAATGAAAAACTGTTTTTT
CDR3aa: CASSQEGLSNEKLFF
v_gene: TRBV4-3
d_gene: .
j_gene: TRBJ1-4
abundance: .

CDR3nt: TGTGCCAGCAGTCGAACAGGGGGCCGAGAGACCCAGTACTTC
CDR3aa: CASSRTGGRETQYF
v_gene: TRBV25-1
d_gene: TRBD1
j_gene: TRBJ2-5
abundance: once

CDR3nt: TGTGCCAGCAGCCCCTATAGCGGGAGTCGCACAGATACGCAGTATTTT
CDR3aa: CASSPYSGSRTDTQYF
v_gene: TRBV7-3
d_gene: TRBD2
j_gene: TRBJ2-3
abundance: .

CDR3nt: TGTGCCAGCAGCGCGGACAGGGGGCCCAATCAGCCCCAGCATTTT
CDR3aa: CASSADRGPNQPQHF
v_gene: TRBV7-9
d_gene: TRBD1
j_gene: TRBJ1-5
abundance: .

CDR3nt: TGCGCCAGCAGCTTAATCCCGGTTGTGAACACTGAAGCTTTCTTT
CDR3aa: CASSLIPVVNTEAFF
v_gene: TRBV5-1
d_gene: .
j_gene: TRBJ1-1
abundance: .

CDR3nt: TGCGCCAGCAGCTGGACAGGGGACCAAGAGACCCAGTACTTC
CDR3aa: CASSWTGDQETQYF
v_gene: TRBV5-1
d_gene: TRBD1
j_gene: TRBJ2-5
abundance: .

CDR3nt: TGTGCCAGTAGTGGCCTCGGAACCGGGGAGCTGTTTTTT
CDR3aa: CASSGLGTGELFF
v_gene: TRBV19
d_gene: .
j_gene: TRBJ2-2
abundance: .

CDR3nt: TGCGCCAGCAGCCAGGGCGGGACTACTAGAGGGGGGAAAGATACGCAGTATTTT
CDR3aa: CASSQGGTTRGGKDTQYF
v_gene: TRBV4-1
d_gene: .
j_gene: TRBJ2-3
abundance: .

CDR3nt: TGTGCCAGTAGTATGGCGAAAGAGACCCAGTACTTC
CDR3aa: CASSMAKETQYF
v_gene: TRBV19
d_gene: .
j_gene: TRBJ2-5
abundance: .

CDR3nt: TGTGCCAGCAGTTTTAAAGGGGGCGCGGGCTACACCTTC
CDR3aa: CASSFKGGAGYTF
v_gene: TRBV6-6
d_gene: TRBD1
j_gene: TRBJ1-2
abundance: .

CDR3nt: TGTGCCAGCTCACCCCCCGGGACAGGGGGTAGGAACACTGAAGCTTTCTTT
CDR3aa: CASSPPGTGGRNTEAFF
v_gene: TRBV18
d_gene: TRBD1
j_gene: TRBJ1-1
abundance: .

CDR3nt: TGTGCCATCAGTCCTAAAGCGGGAGTCGGGGGCATTCAGTACTTC
CDR3aa: CAISPKAGVGGIQYF
v_gene: TRBV10-3
d_gene: TRBD2
j_gene: TRBJ2-4
abundance: .

CDR3nt: TGTGCCACCAGCAGACCCAGGGGGGAGGGGAACTATGGCTACACCTTC
CDR3aa: CATSRPRGEGNYGYTF
v_gene: TRBV15
d_gene: TRBD1
j_gene: TRBJ1-2
abundance: once

CDR3nt: TGCGCCAGCAGCTTGAGGCAGAAATCCCGAGTCACCGGGGAGCTGTTTTTT
CDR3aa: CASSLRQKSRVTGELFF
v_gene: TRBV5-1
d_gene: .
j_gene: TRBJ2-2
abundance: .

CDR3nt: TGTGCCAGCAGCCCAGGACTGGATGAAAAACTGTTTTTT
CDR3aa: CASSPGLDEKLFF
v_gene: TRBV5-4
d_gene: .
j_gene: TRBJ1-4
abundance: .

CDR3nt: TGTGCCATCAGAGGGGACAGGGCAATCTCCTACGAGCAGTACTTC
CDR3aa: CAIRGDRAISYEQYF
v_gene: TRBV10-3
d_gene: TRBD1
j_gene: TRBJ2-7
abundance: .

CDR3nt: TGTGCCAGCAGCTTATTTACGGAGGGAAATTCACCCCTCCACTTT
CDR3aa: CASSLFTEGNSPLHF
v_gene: TRBV7-2
d_gene: .
j_gene: TRBJ1-6
abundance: once

CDR3nt: TGCGCCAGCAGCGGCGGGGGAGTGGCTGGTGGGCAGTTCTTC
CDR3aa: CASSGGGVAGGQFF
v_gene: TRBV5-1
d_gene: TRBD2
j_gene: TRBJ2-1
abundance: .

CDR3nt: TGTGCCAGCAGTTACTCGTCCTTAACCAAAGAGACCCAGTACTTC
CDR3aa: CASSYSSLTKETQYF
v_gene: TRBV6-5
d_gene: .
j_gene: TRBJ2-5
abundance: .

CDR3nt: TGTGCCAGCTCACCGGGGTCACCAGGGTCTGGCTACACCTTC
CDR3aa: CASSPGSPGSGYTF
v_gene: TRBV18
d_gene: .
j_gene: TRBJ1-2
abundance: .

CDR3nt: TGTGCCAGCAGGGGGTTGACTGCAGCCCTTAGGGAGACCCAGTACTTC
CDR3aa: CASRGLTAALRETQYF
v_gene: TRBV11-2
d_gene: .
j_gene: TRBJ2-5
abundance: .

CDR3nt: TGTGCCAGCAGTGACACACTACTCAATCAGCCCCAGCATTTT
CDR3aa: CASSDTLLNQPQHF
v_gene: TRBV6-1
d_gene: .
j_gene: TRBJ1-5
abundance: .

CDR3nt: TGTGCCAGCAGTTTAGAAGGGTTGGGGAATCAGCCCCAGCATTTT
CDR3aa: CASSLEGLGNQPQHF
v_gene: TRBV27
d_gene: .
j_gene: TRBJ1-5
abundance: once

CDR3nt: TGTGCCAGCAGCCCCACACAGGGGGCCCCTCCCGGGGAGCTGTTTTTT
CDR3aa: CASSPTQGAPPGELFF
v_gene: TRBV7-2
d_gene: TRBD1
j_gene: TRBJ2-2
abundance: .

CDR3nt: TGTGCCAGCAGTTCCGCGGCCAGCGGGGTCCCTTACAATGAGCAGTTCTTC
CDR3aa: CASSSAASGVPYNEQFF
v_gene: TRBV28
d_gene: TRBD2
j_gene: TRBJ2-1
abundance: .

CDR3nt: TGTGCCAGTAGTACCCGGACTAGCGGTACCTACGAGCAGTACTTC
CDR3aa: CASSTRTSGTYEQYF
v_gene: TRBV19
d_gene: TRBD2
j_gene: TRBJ2-7
abundance: .

CDR3nt: TGTGCCAGCAGCGAGGGAGAAGAGACCCAGTACTTC
CDR3aa: CASSEGEETQYF
v_gene: TRBV9
d_gene: .
j_gene: TRBJ2-5
abundance: .

CDR3nt: TGCGCCAGCAGCTTGGAGGTAGCGGCGGGGACCCAGTACTTC
CDR3aa: CASSLEVAAGTQYF
v_gene: TRBV5-1
d_gene: .
j_gene: TRBJ2-5
abundance: once

CDR3nt: TGCAGCGCCGTAACCCGTGGCGGCTTAACCTACGAGCAGTACTTC
CDR3aa: CSAVTRGGLTYEQYF
v_gene: TRBV29-1
d_gene: .
j_gene: TRBJ2-7
abundance: .

CDR3nt: TGTGCCAGCAGTGGTCCGTGGGGGGTACAGGAAAAACTGTTTTTT
CDR3aa: CASSGPWGVQEKLFF
v_gene: TRBV25-1
d_gene: .
j_gene: TRBJ1-4
abundance: once

CDR3nt: TGCGCCAGCAGCCGGGCGGGGACTGGGGCCAACGTCCTGACTTTC
CDR3aa: CASSRAGTGANVLTF
v_gene: TRBV4-3
d_gene: .
j_gene: TRBJ2-6
abundance: .

CDR3nt: TGCGCCAGCAGCTCCGACCCAGGTAGATCCTACGAGCAGTACTTC
CDR3aa: CASSSDPGRSYEQYF
v_gene: TRBV5-1
d_gene: .
j_gene: TRBJ2-7
abundance: .